The source of this T cell receptor beta chain is a study of T cell responses to AZD1222 COVID-19 vaccine. Notes on the study in general: Most donors were white British and more were female, and clonal diversity was possibly underestimated. Researchers report vaccine-associated CD4 TCRs spanning spike, with dominance at 160-218 and 743-854.

Here immunoSEQ multiplex PCR was the method, and the copy in TCRdb shows in-frame clones only, minus some. Here the sample spans 25,000 to 35,000 clones, under 90% being singletons. Worth noting for this clone: The antigen is unknown.

CDR3 length equals 13 residues. Trimming removed 4 bases from V and 2 bases from J, with 3 bases in between. In germline, CDR1 is MNHEY, CDR2 SMNVEV (reference sequence). The receptor was derived from an adult in good health. The specimen comprised peripheral blood, sampled on day 0 of AZD1222 vaccination. The chain carries TRBV27 and TRBJ1-6; D gene ambiguous. The CDR3 reads CASSSPYNSPLHF. Here the CDR3 DNA reads TGTGCCAGCAGTTCACCCTATAATTCACCCCTCCACTTT.